The clone carrying this T cell receptor beta chain has a handful of counts. The antigen remains unidentified. This specimen comes from a study of T-cell memory formation after mild COVID-19. Study-wide results and caveats: Some SARS-CoV-2-responding clones were already detected in memory before infection. Clones that contracted from day 15 to 85 were balanced CD4/CD8, while later expanders leaned CD4+. The second-wave clones peaking on day 37 were not confirmed as SARS-CoV-2-specific.

Looked up from germline, CDR1 is LGHDT and CDR2 is YNNKEL (reference sequence). With 1 base removed from V and 15 bases from J, the gap between germline ends came to 13 bases. This CDR3 has 12 amino acids. Employing constant-segment primers, 5'RACE generated TCR alpha and TCR beta cDNA libraries bearing sample barcodes and UMIs. TCRdb used MiXCR to reprocess the 5' RACE reads, holding one entry per CDR3 protein. This table holds over 500,000 distinct CDR3 sequences, approximately 15% found once. Sequencing used PBMCs or a T cell subset sorted from them (not recorded which). The TCR comes from an adult woman who had mild COVID-19 (a few samples of this study predate the infection). Cell type and time point are not known. The genes are TRBV3-1 and TRBJ2-1; D not certain. The CDR3, as DNA: TGTGCCAGCAGCCAAGGACCTTTAAGACGGTTCTTC. Protein product: CASSQGPLRRFF.